This entry concerns a single TCR beta chain. TCRdb keeps only in-frame clones here, not all; method: immunoSEQ multiplex PCR. The sample lists approximately 70,000 clones, around nine tenths occurring once. Trimming removed 0 bases at V and 12 bases at J, with 12 bases between. The CDR3 loop spans 13 amino acids. Germline CDR1 LNHNV, CDR2 YYDKDF (reference sequence). The source of the sample is a study of control samples from healthy donors and cancer patients. The rearrangement links TRBV15 to TRBJ2-1, with D tentatively TRBD1 (6 bases). Sequencing was carried out using PBMCs. The TCR comes from a woman in her forties or fifties with colorectal cancer. The CDR3 DNA is TGTGCCACCAGCAGAGAGGTCAGGGGCGCGCAGTTCTTC. It translates to CATSREVRGAQFF. Variable domain in full (rest from reference TRBV15 and TRBJ2-1): DAMVIQNPRYQVTQFGKPVTLSCSQTLNHNVMYWYQQKSSQAPKLLFHYYDKDFNNEADTPDNFQSRRPNTSFCFLDIRSPGLGDTAMYLCATSREVRGAQFFGPGTRLTVL.